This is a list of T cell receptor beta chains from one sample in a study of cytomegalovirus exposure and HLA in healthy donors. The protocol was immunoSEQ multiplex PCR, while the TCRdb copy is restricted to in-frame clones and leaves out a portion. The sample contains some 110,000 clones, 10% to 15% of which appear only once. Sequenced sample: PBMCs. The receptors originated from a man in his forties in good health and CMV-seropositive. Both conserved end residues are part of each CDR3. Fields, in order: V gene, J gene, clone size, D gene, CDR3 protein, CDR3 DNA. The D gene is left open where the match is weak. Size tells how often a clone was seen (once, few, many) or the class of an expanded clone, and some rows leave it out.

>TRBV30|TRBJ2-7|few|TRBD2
CAWSVFREGEQYF
TGTGCCTGGAGTGTATTTCGGGAGGGCGAGCAGTACTTC
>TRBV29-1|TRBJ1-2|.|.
CSVGQVGYGYTF
TGCAGCGTTGGTCAGGTGGGCTATGGCTACACCTTC
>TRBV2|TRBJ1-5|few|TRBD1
CASSEQGAGQPQHF
TGTGCCAGCAGTGAACAGGGGGCAGGTCAGCCCCAGCATTTT
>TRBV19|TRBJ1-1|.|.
CASSIVGVAGEAFF
TGTGCCAGTAGTATAGTGGGGGTCGCGGGGGAAGCTTTCTTT
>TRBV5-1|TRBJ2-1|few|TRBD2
CASSISGRAGVEQFF
TGCGCCAGCAGCATTAGCGGGAGGGCAGGGGTTGAGCAGTTCTTC
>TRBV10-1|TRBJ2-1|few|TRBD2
CASSALAGRYNEQFF
TGCGCCAGCAGTGCACTAGCGGGGAGATACAATGAGCAGTTCTTC
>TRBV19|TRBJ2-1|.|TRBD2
CASSIDFNLAALYNEQFF
TGTGCCAGTAGTATCGACTTTAATCTAGCGGCCCTCTACAATGAGCAGTTCTTC
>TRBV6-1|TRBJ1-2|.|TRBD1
CASSSARQGVYGYTF
TGTGCCAGCAGCTCCGCCCGACAGGGGGTCTATGGCTACACCTTC
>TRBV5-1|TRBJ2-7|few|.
CASMVGASSYEQYF
TGCGCCAGCATGGTAGGGGCCAGCTCCTACGAGCAGTACTTC
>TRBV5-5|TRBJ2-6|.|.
CASSPDSDSSGANVLTF
TGTGCCAGCAGCCCGGACAGCGACAGCTCTGGGGCCAACGTCCTGACTTTC
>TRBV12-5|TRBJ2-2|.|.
CASGPPRVQANTGELFF
TGTGCTAGTGGTCCCCCCAGGGTCCAGGCGAACACCGGGGAGCTGTTTTTT
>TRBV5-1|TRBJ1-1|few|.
CASSLVGSMNTEAFF
TGCGCCAGCAGCTTGGTGGGGAGCATGAACACTGAAGCTTTCTTT
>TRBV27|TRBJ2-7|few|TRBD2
CASSPGLAGDEQYF
TGTGCCAGCAGCCCGGGACTAGCGGGAGACGAGCAGTACTTC
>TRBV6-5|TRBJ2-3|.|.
CASSYSRWERPDTQYF
TGTGCCAGCAGTTACTCGAGGTGGGAGCGCCCAGATACGCAGTATTTT
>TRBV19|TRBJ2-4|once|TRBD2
CASSTSSGRHPHIQYF
TGTGCCAGTAGCACCTCTAGCGGGAGGCACCCTCACATTCAGTACTTC
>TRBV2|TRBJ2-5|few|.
CASSEWAGPQETQYF
TGTGCCAGCAGTGAATGGGCGGGACCCCAAGAGACCCAGTACTTC
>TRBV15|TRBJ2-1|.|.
CATSRDSGGISEQFF
TGTGCCACCAGCAGAGATTCCGGGGGAATTAGTGAGCAGTTCTTC
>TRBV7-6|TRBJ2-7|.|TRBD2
CASSLALAGGEQYF
TGTGCCAGCAGCTTAGCTTTAGCGGGAGGTGAACAGTACTTC
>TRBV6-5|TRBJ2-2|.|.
CASSAEPLPTGELFF
TGTGCCAGCAGTGCGGAGCCCCTCCCCACCGGGGAGCTGTTTTTT
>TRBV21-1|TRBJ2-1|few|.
CASTRLAGGCNEQFF
TGTGCCAGCACCCGACTAGCGGGAGGGTGCAATGAGCAGTTCTTC
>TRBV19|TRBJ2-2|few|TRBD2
CASTSTSGRAGTGELFF
TGTGCCAGTACCTCGACTAGCGGGAGGGCTGGGACCGGGGAGCTGTTTTTT
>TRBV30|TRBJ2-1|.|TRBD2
CAWTSGKGNEQFF
TGTGCCTGGACAAGCGGGAAGGGGAATGAGCAGTTCTTC
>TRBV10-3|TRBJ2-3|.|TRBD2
CATTLAGGPTDTQYF
TGTGCCACAACTTTAGCGGGAGGGCCAACAGATACGCAGTATTTT
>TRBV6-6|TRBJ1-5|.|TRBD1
CASSPGQGAGQPQHF
TGTGCCAGCAGCCCGGGACAGGGGGCAGGTCAGCCCCAGCATTTT
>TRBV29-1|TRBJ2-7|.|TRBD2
CSVEAQGLRAATSGLSSYEQYF
TGCAGCGTTGAAGCCCAGGGGCTACGGGCGGCAACTAGCGGGTTAAGCTCCTACGAGCAGTACTTC
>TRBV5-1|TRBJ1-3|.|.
CASSLEEVRSGNTIYF
TGCGCCAGCAGCTTGGAGGAGGTTCGCTCTGGAAACACCATATATTTT
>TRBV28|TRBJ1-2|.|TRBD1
CASSTGDRFYGYTF
TGTGCCAGCAGTACCGGGGACAGGTTTTATGGCTACACCTTC
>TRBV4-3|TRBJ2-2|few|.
CASSQDSRGYNTGELFF
TGCGCCAGCAGCCAAGATTCCCGGGGATATAACACCGGGGAGCTGTTTTTT
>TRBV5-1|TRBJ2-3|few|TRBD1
CASSLATGVGTDTQYF
TGCGCCAGCAGCTTGGCCACAGGGGTTGGAACAGATACGCAGTATTTT
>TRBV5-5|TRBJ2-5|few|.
CASSLAAGLPGTQYF
TGTGCCAGCAGCTTGGCCGCAGGGCTCCCTGGGACCCAGTACTTC
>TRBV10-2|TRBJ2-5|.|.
CASSEPTVRGTQYF
TGCGCCAGCAGTGAGCCGACAGTTCGTGGGACCCAGTACTTC
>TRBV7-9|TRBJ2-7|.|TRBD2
CASSSSGSDLYEQYF
TGTGCCAGCAGCTCTAGCGGGAGCGACCTCTACGAGCAGTACTTC
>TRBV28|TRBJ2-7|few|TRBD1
CASSPRDRYIREQYF
TGTGCCAGCAGTCCCCGGGACAGGTATATTCGGGAGCAGTACTTC
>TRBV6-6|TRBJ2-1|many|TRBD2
CASSQGLAGVEQFF
TGTGCCAGCAGCCAGGGACTAGCGGGAGTTGAGCAGTTCTTC
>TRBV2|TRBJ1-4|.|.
CASSFPNGNEKLFF
TGTGCCAGCAGTTTTCCCAACGGTAATGAAAAACTGTTTTTT
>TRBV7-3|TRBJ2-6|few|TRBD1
CASSLGAGGFSGANVLTF
TGTGCCAGCAGCTTGGGGGCAGGGGGTTTCTCTGGGGCCAACGTCCTGACTTTC
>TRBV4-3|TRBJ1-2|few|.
CASRQPAVGGYTF
TGCGCCAGCAGGCAACCTGCGGTGGGTGGCTACACCTTC
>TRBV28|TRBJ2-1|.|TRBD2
CASKARENYNEQFF
TGTGCCAGCAAGGCGCGGGAGAACTACAATGAGCAGTTCTTC
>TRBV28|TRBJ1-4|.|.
CASSLGGAQGEKLFF
TGTGCCAGCAGTTTAGGGGGAGCCCAGGGGGAAAAACTGTTTTTT
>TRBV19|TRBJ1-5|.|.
CASSISSRSNQPQHF
TGTGCCAGTAGTATAAGTAGCAGAAGCAATCAGCCCCAGCATTTT
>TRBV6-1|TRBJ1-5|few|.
CASSFTENSNQPQHF
TGTGCCAGCAGCTTCACAGAAAATAGCAATCAGCCCCAGCATTTT
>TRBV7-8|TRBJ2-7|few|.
CASSLEAGRTLYF
TGTGCCAGCAGCTTAGAGGCGGGACGGACCTTATACTTC
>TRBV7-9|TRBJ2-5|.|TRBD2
CASSFPGRAGETQYF
TGTGCCAGCAGCTTTCCCGGGAGGGCCGGAGAGACCCAGTACTTC
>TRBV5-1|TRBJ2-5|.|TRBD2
CASSLGAGDVEETQYF
TGCGCCAGCAGCTTGGGAGCGGGGGACGTGGAAGAGACCCAGTACTTC
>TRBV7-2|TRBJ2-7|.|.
CASSFSGEVAREQYF
TGTGCCAGCAGCTTCTCGGGAGAAGTAGCGCGGGAGCAGTACTTC
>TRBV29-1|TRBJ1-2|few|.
CSVVGGDYGYTF
TGCAGCGTTGTTGGGGGGGACTATGGCTACACCTTC
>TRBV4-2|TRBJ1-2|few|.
CASSLSRGNYGYTF
TGTGCCAGCAGCCTAAGCCGGGGAAACTATGGCTACACCTTC
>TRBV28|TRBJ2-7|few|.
CASRPPPGEQYF
TGTGCCAGCAGACCGCCTCCGGGAGAGCAGTACTTC
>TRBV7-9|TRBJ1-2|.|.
CASSFGGNGYTF
TGTGCCAGCAGCTTTGGAGGGAATGGCTACACCTTC
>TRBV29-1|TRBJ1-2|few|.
CSVETGGYGYTF
TGCAGCGTTGAAACAGGTGGTTATGGCTACACCTTC
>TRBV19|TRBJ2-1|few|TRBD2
CASSLQAGSIHNEQFF
TGTGCCAGTAGCTTGCAAGCGGGATCCATCCACAATGAGCAGTTCTTC
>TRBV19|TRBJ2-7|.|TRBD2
CASSTGLAGRLDEQYF
TGTGCCAGTAGTACGGGACTAGCGGGAAGGCTGGACGAGCAGTACTTC
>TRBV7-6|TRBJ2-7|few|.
CASSLERDSEQYF
TGTGCCAGCAGCTTAGAACGGGACTCCGAGCAGTACTTC
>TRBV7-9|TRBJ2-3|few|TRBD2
CASSLSTSGTDTQYF
TGTGCCAGCAGCTTAAGCACTAGCGGCACAGATACGCAGTATTTT
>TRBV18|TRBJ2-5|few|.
CASSPSGYQETQYF
TGTGCCAGCTCACCTTCGGGGTACCAAGAGACCCAGTACTTC
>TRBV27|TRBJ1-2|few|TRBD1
CASSFTPGQLPTF
TGTGCCAGCAGTTTTACCCCGGGACAGCTCCCAACCTTC